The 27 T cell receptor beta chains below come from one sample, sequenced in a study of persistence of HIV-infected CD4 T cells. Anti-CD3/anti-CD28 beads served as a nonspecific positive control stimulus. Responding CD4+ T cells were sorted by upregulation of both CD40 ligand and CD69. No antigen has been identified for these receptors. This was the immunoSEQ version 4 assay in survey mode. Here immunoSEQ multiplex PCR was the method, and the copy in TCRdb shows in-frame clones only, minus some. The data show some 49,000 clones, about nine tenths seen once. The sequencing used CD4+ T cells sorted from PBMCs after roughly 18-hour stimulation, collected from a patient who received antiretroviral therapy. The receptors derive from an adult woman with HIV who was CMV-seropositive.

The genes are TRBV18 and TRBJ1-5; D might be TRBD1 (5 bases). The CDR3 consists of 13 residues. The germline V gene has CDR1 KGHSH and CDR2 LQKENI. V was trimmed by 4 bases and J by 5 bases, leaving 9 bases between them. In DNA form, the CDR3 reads TGTGCCAGCTCACTCGGGACGGATCAGCCCCAGCATTTT. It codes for CASSLGTDQPQHF.

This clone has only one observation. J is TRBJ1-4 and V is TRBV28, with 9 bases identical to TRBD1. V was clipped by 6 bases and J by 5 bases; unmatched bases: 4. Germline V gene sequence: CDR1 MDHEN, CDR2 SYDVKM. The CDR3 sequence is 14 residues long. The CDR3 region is CASSWDRANEKLFF. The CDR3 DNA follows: TGTGCCAGCAGCTGGGACAGGGCCAATGAAAAACTGTTTTTT.

Here the CDR3 DNA reads TGTGCCAGCAGTCCCTCCAGGGGGCGCTTTGGAAACACCATATATTTT. It is translated as CASSPSRGRFGNTIYF. The genes are TRBV27 and TRBJ1-3, with 8 nucleotides matching TRBD1. Looked up from germline, CDR1 is MNHEY and CDR2 is SMNVEV (reference sequence). This CDR3 comprises 16 residues. J gave up 3 bases and V 5 bases, and 9 bases lay outside the gene matches.

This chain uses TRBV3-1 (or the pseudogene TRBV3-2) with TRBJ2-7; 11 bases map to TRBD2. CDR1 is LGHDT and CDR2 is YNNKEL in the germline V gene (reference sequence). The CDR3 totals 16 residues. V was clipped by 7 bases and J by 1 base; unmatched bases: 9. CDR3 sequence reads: CASTHGRTSGSYEQYF. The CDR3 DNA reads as TGTGCCAGCACCCATGGCCGGACTAGCGGGTCCTACGAGCAGTACTTC.

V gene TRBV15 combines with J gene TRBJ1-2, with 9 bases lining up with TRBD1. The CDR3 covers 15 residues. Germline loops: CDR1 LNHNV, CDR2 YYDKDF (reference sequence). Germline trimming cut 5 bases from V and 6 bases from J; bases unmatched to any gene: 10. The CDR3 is CATSPRDRVMDGYTF. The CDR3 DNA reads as TGTGCCACCAGCCCACGGGACAGGGTCATGGATGGCTACACCTTC.

This CDR3 is CASSLRQHPYEQYF. The DNA of the CDR3 is TGTGCCAGCAGCTTAAGACAGCACCCCTACGAGCAGTACTTC. The genes are TRBV7-2 and TRBJ2-7, with D possibly TRBD1 on 5 matching bases. The germline V gene encodes CDR1 SGHTA and CDR2 FQGNSA. This CDR3 region has 14 residues. The V and J ends lost 2 bases and 2 bases respectively, with 10 bases between them.

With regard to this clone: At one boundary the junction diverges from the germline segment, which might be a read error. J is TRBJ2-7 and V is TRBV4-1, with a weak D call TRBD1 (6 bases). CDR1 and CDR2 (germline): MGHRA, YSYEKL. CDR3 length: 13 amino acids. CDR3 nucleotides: TGCGCCAGCAGCCAACCTGGGACACCCGAGGAGTACTTC. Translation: CASSQPGTPEEYF.

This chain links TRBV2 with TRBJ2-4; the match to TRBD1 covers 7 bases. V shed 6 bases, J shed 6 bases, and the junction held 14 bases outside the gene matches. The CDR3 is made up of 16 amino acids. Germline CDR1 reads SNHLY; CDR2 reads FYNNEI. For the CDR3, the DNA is TGTGCCAGCAGCGACCAGGGACAGATAATGGGAAACATTCAGTACTTC. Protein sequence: CASSDQGQIMGNIQYF.

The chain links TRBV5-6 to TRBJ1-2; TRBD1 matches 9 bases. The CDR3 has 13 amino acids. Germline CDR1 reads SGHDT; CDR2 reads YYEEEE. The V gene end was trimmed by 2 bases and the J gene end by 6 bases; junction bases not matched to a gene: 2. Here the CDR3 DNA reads TGTGCCAGCAGCTTCCGACAGGGGGATGGCTACACCTTC. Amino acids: CASSFRQGDGYTF.

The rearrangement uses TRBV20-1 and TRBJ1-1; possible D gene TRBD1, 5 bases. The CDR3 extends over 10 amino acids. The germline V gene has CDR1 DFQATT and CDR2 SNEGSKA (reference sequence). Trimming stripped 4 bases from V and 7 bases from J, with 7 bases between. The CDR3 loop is CSAIQGEAFF. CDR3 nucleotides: TGCAGTGCTATTCAGGGTGAAGCTTTCTTT.

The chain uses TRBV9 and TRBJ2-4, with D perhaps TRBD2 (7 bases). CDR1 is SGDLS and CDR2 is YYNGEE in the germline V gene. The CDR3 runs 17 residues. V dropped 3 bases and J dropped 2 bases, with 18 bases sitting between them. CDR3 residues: CASSAVVGGPPKNIQYF. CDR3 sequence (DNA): TGTGCCAGCAGCGCCGTCGTGGGGGGGCCCCCCAAAAACATTCAGTACTTC.

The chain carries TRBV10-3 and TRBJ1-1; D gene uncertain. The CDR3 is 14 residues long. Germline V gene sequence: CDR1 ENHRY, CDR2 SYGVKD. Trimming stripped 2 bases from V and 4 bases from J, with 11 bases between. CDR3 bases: TGTGCCATCAGTGAGAATCAGGACCCCACTGAAGCTTTCTTT. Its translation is CAISENQDPTEAFF.

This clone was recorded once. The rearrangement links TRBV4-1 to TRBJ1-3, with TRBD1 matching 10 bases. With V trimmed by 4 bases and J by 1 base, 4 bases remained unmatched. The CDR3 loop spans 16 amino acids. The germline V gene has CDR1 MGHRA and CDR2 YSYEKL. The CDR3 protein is CASSPWGQGSGNTIYF. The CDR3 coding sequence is TGCGCCAGCAGCCCGTGGGGACAGGGGTCTGGAAACACCATATATTTT.

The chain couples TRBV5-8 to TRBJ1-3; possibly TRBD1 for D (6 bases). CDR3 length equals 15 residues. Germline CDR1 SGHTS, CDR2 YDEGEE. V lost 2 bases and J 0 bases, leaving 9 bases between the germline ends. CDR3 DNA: TGTGCCAGCAGCTTCGGGGGGCCCTCTGGAAACACCATATATTTT. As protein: CASSFGGPSGNTIYF.

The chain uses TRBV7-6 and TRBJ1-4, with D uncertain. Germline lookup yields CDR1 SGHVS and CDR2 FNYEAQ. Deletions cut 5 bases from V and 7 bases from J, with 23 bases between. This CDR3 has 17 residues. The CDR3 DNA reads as TGTGCCAGCAGCGGTAGTTATGGCCGGGCGTTGAGTGAAAAACTGTTTTTT. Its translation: CASSGSYGRALSEKLFF. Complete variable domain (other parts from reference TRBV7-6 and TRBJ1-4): GAGVSQSPRYKVTKRGQDVALRCDPISGHVSLYWYRQALGQGPEFLTYFNYEAQQDKSGLPNDRFSAERPEGSISTLTIQRTEQRDSAMYRCASSGSYGRALSEKLFFGSGTQLSVL.

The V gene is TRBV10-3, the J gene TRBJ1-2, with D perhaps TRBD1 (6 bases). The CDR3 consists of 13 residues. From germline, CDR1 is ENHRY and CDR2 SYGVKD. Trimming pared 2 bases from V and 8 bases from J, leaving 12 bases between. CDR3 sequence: CAISETGGQGYTF. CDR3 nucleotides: TGTGCCATCAGTGAGACCGGGGGGCAGGGCTACACCTTC.

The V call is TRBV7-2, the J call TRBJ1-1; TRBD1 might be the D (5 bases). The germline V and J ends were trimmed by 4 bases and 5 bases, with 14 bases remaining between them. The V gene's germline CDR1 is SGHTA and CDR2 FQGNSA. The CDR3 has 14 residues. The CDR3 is CASSSLPEGTEAFF. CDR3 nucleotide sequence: TGTGCCAGCAGCTCCCTCCCGGAGGGGACTGAAGCTTTCTTT.

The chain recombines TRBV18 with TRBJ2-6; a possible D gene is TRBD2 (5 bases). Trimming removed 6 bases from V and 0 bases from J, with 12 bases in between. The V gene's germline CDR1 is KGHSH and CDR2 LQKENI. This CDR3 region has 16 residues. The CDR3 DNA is TGTGCCAGCTCGCCTGGAGGCCTCTCTGGGGCCAACGTCCTGACTTTC. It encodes CASSPGGLSGANVLTF. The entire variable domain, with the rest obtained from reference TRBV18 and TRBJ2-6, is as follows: NAGVMQNPRHLVRRRGQEARLRCSPMKGHSHVYWYRQLPEEGLKFMVYLQKENIIDESGMPKERFSAEFPKEGPSILRIQQVVRGDSAAYFCASSPGGLSGANVLTFGAGSRLTVL.

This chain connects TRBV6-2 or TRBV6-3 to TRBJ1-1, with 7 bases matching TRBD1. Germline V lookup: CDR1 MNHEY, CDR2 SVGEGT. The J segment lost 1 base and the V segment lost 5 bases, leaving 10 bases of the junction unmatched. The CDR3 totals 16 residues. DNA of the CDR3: TGTGCCAGCAGTCGACAGGGCACGAGGGGGAACACTGAAGCTTTCTTT. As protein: CASSRQGTRGNTEAFF.

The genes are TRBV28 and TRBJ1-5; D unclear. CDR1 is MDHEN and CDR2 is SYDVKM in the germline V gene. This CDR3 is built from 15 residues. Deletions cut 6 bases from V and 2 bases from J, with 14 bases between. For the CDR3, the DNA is TGTGCCAGCAGAGACAACTTTTTCGGCAATCAGCCCCAGCATTTT. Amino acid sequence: CASRDNFFGNQPQHF.

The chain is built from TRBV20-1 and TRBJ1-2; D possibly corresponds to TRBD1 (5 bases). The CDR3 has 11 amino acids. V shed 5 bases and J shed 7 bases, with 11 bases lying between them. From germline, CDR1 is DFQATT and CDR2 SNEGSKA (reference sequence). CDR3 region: CSAGGDGGYTF. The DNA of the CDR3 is TGCAGTGCTGGGGGGGATGGTGGCTACACCTTC.

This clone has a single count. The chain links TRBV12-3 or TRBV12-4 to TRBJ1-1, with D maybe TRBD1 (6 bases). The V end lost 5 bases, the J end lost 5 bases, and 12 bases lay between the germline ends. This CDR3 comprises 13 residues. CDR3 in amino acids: CASSPTGRTEAFF. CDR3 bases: TGTGCCAGCAGTCCAACAGGGCGGACTGAAGCTTTCTTT.

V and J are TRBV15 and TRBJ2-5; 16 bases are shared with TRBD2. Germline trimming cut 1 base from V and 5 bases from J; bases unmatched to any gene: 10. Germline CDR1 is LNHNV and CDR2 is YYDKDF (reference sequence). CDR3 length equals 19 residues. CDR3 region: CATSRVRGTSGGAGETQYF. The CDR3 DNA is TGTGCCACCAGCAGAGTCCGGGGGACTAGCGGGGGGGCCGGGGAGACCCAGTACTTC. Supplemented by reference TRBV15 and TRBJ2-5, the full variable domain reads DAMVIQNPRYQVTQFGKPVTLSCSQTLNHNVMYWYQQKSSQAPKLLFHYYDKDFNNEADTPDNFQSRRPNTSFCFLDIRSPGLGDTAMYLCATSRVRGTSGGAGETQYFGPGTRLLVL.

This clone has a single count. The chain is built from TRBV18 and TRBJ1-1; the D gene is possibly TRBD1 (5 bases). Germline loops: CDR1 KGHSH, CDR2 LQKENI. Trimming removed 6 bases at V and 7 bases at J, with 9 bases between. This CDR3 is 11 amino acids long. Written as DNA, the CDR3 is TGTGCCAGCTCCCCCGACAGTGAAGCTTTCTTT. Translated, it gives CASSPDSEAFF.

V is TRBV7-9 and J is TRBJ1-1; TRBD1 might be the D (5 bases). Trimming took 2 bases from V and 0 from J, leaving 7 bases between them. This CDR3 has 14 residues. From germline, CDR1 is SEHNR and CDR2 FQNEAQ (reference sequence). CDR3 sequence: CASSLRQMNTEAFF. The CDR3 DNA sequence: TGTGCCAGCAGCTTACGACAGATGAACACTGAAGCTTTCTTT. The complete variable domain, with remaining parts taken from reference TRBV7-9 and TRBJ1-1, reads DTGVSQNPRHKITKRGQNVTFRCDPISEHNRLYWYRQTLGQGPEFLTYFQNEAQLEKSRLLSDRFSAERPKGSFSTLEIQRTEQGDSAMYLCASSLRQMNTEAFFGQGTRLTVV.

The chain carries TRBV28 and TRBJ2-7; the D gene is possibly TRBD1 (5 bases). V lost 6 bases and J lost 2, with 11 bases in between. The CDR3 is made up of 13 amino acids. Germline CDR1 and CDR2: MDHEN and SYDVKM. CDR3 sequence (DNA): TGTGCCAGCAGCCACGACAGCACCTACGAGCAGTACTTC. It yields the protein CASSHDSTYEQYF.

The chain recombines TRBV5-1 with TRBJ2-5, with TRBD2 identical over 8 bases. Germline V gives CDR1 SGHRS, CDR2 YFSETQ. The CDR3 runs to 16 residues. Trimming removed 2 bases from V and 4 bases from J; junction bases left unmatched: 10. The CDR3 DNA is TGCGCCAGCAGCTTCGAGGGGCGGGGGGTTGGAGAGACCCAGTACTTC. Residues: CASSFEGRGVGETQYF.